The rows below give T cell receptor beta chains drawn from one sample of a study of blood T cell repertoires in COVID-19. The data were produced by immunoSEQ multiplex PCR, yet TCRdb's version contains in-frame clones alone and is incomplete. This sample has about 280,000 clones; 70% to 90% occur once, and the top ten carry about 5.1%. The source material was peripheral blood. The origin of the receptors is a man aged 50 or older with active or convalescent COVID-19. Both conserved end residues are part of each CDR3. Each record gives: clone size, J gene, V gene, D gene, CDR3 DNA, CDR3 protein. A D gene is named only where the DNA matches it firmly. Part of the rows lack a size; the others show once, few, many or a class for expanded clones.

clone_size: .
j_call: TRBJ2-7
v_call: TRBV4-2
d_call: .
cdr3_nt: TGTGCCAGCAGCCAATCATTAGAATACGAGCAGTACTTC
cdr3_aa: CASSQSLEYEQYF

clone_size: .
j_call: TRBJ2-5
v_call: TRBV5-1
d_call: .
cdr3_nt: TGCGCCAGCAGCTCCGGGACTCCCAAGGGGGAGACCCAGTACTTC
cdr3_aa: CASSSGTPKGETQYF

clone_size: .
j_call: TRBJ1-1
v_call: TRBV18
d_call: TRBD1
cdr3_nt: TGTGCCAGCTCACCGACAGGGTTGGACACTGAAGCTTTCTTT
cdr3_aa: CASSPTGLDTEAFF

clone_size: .
j_call: TRBJ2-5
v_call: TRBV6-5
d_call: .
cdr3_nt: TGTGCCAGCAGTTATACCCCTGAGGGATCGGAGACCCAGTACTTC
cdr3_aa: CASSYTPEGSETQYF

clone_size: .
j_call: TRBJ1-2
v_call: TRBV14
d_call: .
cdr3_nt: TGTGCCAGCAGCCAGGGTGGAGGACGGACGTATGGCTACACCTTC
cdr3_aa: CASSQGGGRTYGYTF

clone_size: .
j_call: TRBJ1-3
v_call: TRBV20-1
d_call: .
cdr3_nt: TGCAGTGCTAGTTTCCGGGACACCATATATTTT
cdr3_aa: CSASFRDTIYF

clone_size: .
j_call: TRBJ2-7
v_call: TRBV7-9
d_call: TRBD2
cdr3_nt: TGTGCCAGCAGCTTAGAGGGGGGGACTAGCTACGAGCAGTACTTC
cdr3_aa: CASSLEGGTSYEQYF

clone_size: .
j_call: TRBJ1-2
v_call: TRBV27
d_call: TRBD1
cdr3_nt: TGTGCCAGCAGTACACTGACAGGGGGATCTGGCTACACCTTC
cdr3_aa: CASSTLTGGSGYTF

clone_size: once
j_call: TRBJ2-2
v_call: TRBV19
d_call: TRBD1
cdr3_nt: TGTGCCAGTAGTTCGACAGGGGTGAGGAAAACCGGGGAGCTGTTTTTT
cdr3_aa: CASSSTGVRKTGELFF

clone_size: .
j_call: TRBJ2-3
v_call: TRBV29-1
d_call: TRBD2
cdr3_nt: TGCAGCGGGCAACAGGTCATGACGGGACTAGCGGGAGGGCAGAGCACAGATACGCAGTATTTT
cdr3_aa: CSGQQVMTGLAGGQSTDTQYF

clone_size: .
j_call: TRBJ1-4
v_call: TRBV4-3
d_call: .
cdr3_nt: TGCGCCAGCAGCCAAGACAGGGGCACTAATGAAAAACTGTTTTTT
cdr3_aa: CASSQDRGTNEKLFF

clone_size: few
j_call: TRBJ2-7
v_call: TRBV30
d_call: TRBD1
cdr3_nt: TGTGCCTGGGAAGACAGGGACGAGCAGTACTTC
cdr3_aa: CAWEDRDEQYF

clone_size: few
j_call: TRBJ2-2
v_call: TRBV5-1
d_call: TRBD1
cdr3_nt: TGCGCCAGCAGCTCAAACCCGACAGGGGGGCTTCCCGGGGAGCTGTTTTTT
cdr3_aa: CASSSNPTGGLPGELFF

clone_size: few
j_call: TRBJ1-5
v_call: TRBV5-8
d_call: .
cdr3_nt: TGTGCCAGCAGCTTGGACAGCTATCAGCCCCAGCATTTT
cdr3_aa: CASSLDSYQPQHF

clone_size: .
j_call: TRBJ1-6
v_call: TRBV19
d_call: .
cdr3_nt: TGTGCCAGTAGTGGCCGGGGGTCCTATAATTCACCCCTCCACTTT
cdr3_aa: CASSGRGSYNSPLHF

clone_size: .
j_call: TRBJ2-1
v_call: TRBV12-5
d_call: .
cdr3_nt: TGTGCTAGTGGGGGTTCGGGCTACAATGAGCAGTTCTTC
cdr3_aa: CASGGSGYNEQFF

clone_size: .
j_call: TRBJ1-5
v_call: TRBV7-2
d_call: .
cdr3_nt: TGTGCCAGCAGCTTCCCAGGGCGAGGTCAGCCCCAGCATTTT
cdr3_aa: CASSFPGRGQPQHF

clone_size: .
j_call: TRBJ2-3
v_call: TRBV21-1
d_call: .
cdr3_nt: TGTGCCAGCAGCGCCCGTCCGGGATTCACAGATACGCAGTATTTT
cdr3_aa: CASSARPGFTDTQYF

clone_size: .
j_call: TRBJ2-7
v_call: TRBV11-2
d_call: TRBD2
cdr3_nt: TGTGCCAGCAGCCCTAGCGGGAGGAGTTTCGAGCAGTACTTC
cdr3_aa: CASSPSGRSFEQYF

clone_size: .
j_call: TRBJ2-1
v_call: TRBV7-3
d_call: .
cdr3_nt: TGTGCCAGCAGCCCTGTTCCGGGGACCTACAATGAGCAGTTCTTC
cdr3_aa: CASSPVPGTYNEQFF

clone_size: once
j_call: TRBJ2-3
v_call: TRBV4-1
d_call: TRBD1
cdr3_nt: TGCGCCAGCAGCCTAGGGACAGCAAAGCTCGGGTTGAGCACAGATACGCAGTATTTT
cdr3_aa: CASSLGTAKLGLSTDTQYF

clone_size: .
j_call: TRBJ2-2
v_call: TRBV7-2
d_call: TRBD1
cdr3_nt: TGTGCCAGCAGCCTGAGGGGGACAGTAAACACCGGGGAGCTGTTTTTT
cdr3_aa: CASSLRGTVNTGELFF

clone_size: .
j_call: TRBJ2-7
v_call: TRBV2
d_call: TRBD1
cdr3_nt: TGTGCCAGCGGGGAGACAGGGGCCTACGAGCAGTACTTC
cdr3_aa: CASGETGAYEQYF

clone_size: .
j_call: TRBJ2-7
v_call: TRBV6-6
d_call: .
cdr3_nt: TGTGCCAGCAGCAAACGGGGTCACCTATACGAGCAGTACTTC
cdr3_aa: CASSKRGHLYEQYF

clone_size: .
j_call: TRBJ2-5
v_call: TRBV15
d_call: TRBD1
cdr3_nt: TGTGCCACCAGCAGGATAATCACAGGGGGCGGGACCCAGTACTTC
cdr3_aa: CATSRIITGGGTQYF

clone_size: .
j_call: TRBJ2-3
v_call: TRBV19
d_call: .
cdr3_nt: TGTGCCAGTAGTATATCCACAGGGATTGGACGGGATACGCAGTATTTT
cdr3_aa: CASSISTGIGRDTQYF

clone_size: .
j_call: TRBJ2-1
v_call: TRBV19
d_call: TRBD2
cdr3_nt: TGTGCCAGTAGTGGCGGGAGAGGGTATGAGCAGTTCTTC
cdr3_aa: CASSGGRGYEQFF

clone_size: .
j_call: TRBJ1-3
v_call: TRBV5-5
d_call: .
cdr3_nt: TGTGCCAGCAGCTTGGACCGGCGGCACACCATATATTTT
cdr3_aa: CASSLDRRHTIYF

clone_size: .
j_call: TRBJ2-5
v_call: TRBV11-2
d_call: .
cdr3_nt: TGTGCCAGCAGCTTGGGAGTACAAGAGACCCAGTACTTC
cdr3_aa: CASSLGVQETQYF

clone_size: .
j_call: TRBJ2-2
v_call: TRBV11-2
d_call: .
cdr3_nt: TGTGCCAGCAGCTTAGAGAGGGTGGGGGAGCTGTTTTTT
cdr3_aa: CASSLERVGELFF

clone_size: .
j_call: TRBJ2-7
v_call: TRBV29-1
d_call: .
cdr3_nt: TGCAGCGTTCTAGGGGCCTACGAGCAGTACTTC
cdr3_aa: CSVLGAYEQYF

clone_size: .
j_call: TRBJ1-1
v_call: TRBV11-1
d_call: .
cdr3_nt: TGTGCCAGCAGCTTACACGGCACTGAAGCTTTCTTT
cdr3_aa: CASSLHGTEAFF

clone_size: .
j_call: TRBJ1-3
v_call: TRBV28
d_call: TRBD1
cdr3_nt: TGTGCCAGCAGCCCCCCCAGGGGGCAAGGAAACACCATATATTTT
cdr3_aa: CASSPPRGQGNTIYF

clone_size: .
j_call: TRBJ2-1
v_call: TRBV7-9
d_call: .
cdr3_nt: TGTGCCAGCAGCTTCGGGCAGGGCTTCTACAATGAGCAGTTCTTC
cdr3_aa: CASSFGQGFYNEQFF

clone_size: .
j_call: TRBJ1-4
v_call: TRBV9
d_call: .
cdr3_nt: TGTGCCAGCAGCGTAGGGGCAGGGGCTACTCCAACTAATGAAAAACTGTTTTTT
cdr3_aa: CASSVGAGATPTNEKLFF

clone_size: .
j_call: TRBJ2-7
v_call: TRBV4-1
d_call: TRBD2
cdr3_nt: TGCGCCAGCAGCCAATTTAAGACTAGCTCCTCCTACGAGCAGTACTTC
cdr3_aa: CASSQFKTSSSYEQYF

clone_size: few
j_call: TRBJ1-5
v_call: TRBV6-2/TRBV6-3
d_call: .
cdr3_nt: TGTGCCAGCAGTTATGGGGGCTGGGGTCAGCCCCAGCATTTT
cdr3_aa: CASSYGGWGQPQHF

clone_size: once
j_call: TRBJ2-7
v_call: TRBV4-2
d_call: TRBD2
cdr3_nt: TGTGCCAGCAGCCAGGGGGACAGGGGTGGGGGACTAGCGGGTCTCCCTTCCTACGAGCAGTACTTC
cdr3_aa: CASSQGDRGGGLAGLPSYEQYF

clone_size: .
j_call: TRBJ2-7
v_call: TRBV5-1
d_call: TRBD1
cdr3_nt: TGCGCCAGCAGCTTGGTTGTACAGGGGGGCGAGCAGTACTTC
cdr3_aa: CASSLVVQGGEQYF

clone_size: once
j_call: TRBJ1-2
v_call: TRBV4-1
d_call: .
cdr3_nt: TGCGCCAGCAGCCAAGAAGCCACGAATACCTATGGCTACACCTTC
cdr3_aa: CASSQEATNTYGYTF

clone_size: .
j_call: TRBJ2-1
v_call: TRBV7-6
d_call: TRBD2
cdr3_nt: TGTGCCAGCAGCTCGCCAGTGGGCCGAGCGGGAGGGTGGAGGGATGAGCAGTTCTTC
cdr3_aa: CASSSPVGRAGGWRDEQFF

clone_size: .
j_call: TRBJ2-1
v_call: TRBV5-1
d_call: .
cdr3_nt: TGCGCCAGCAGCTTGGGGGGAGGCTCCTACAATGAGCAGTTCTTC
cdr3_aa: CASSLGGGSYNEQFF

clone_size: .
j_call: TRBJ2-3
v_call: TRBV5-1
d_call: .
cdr3_nt: TGCGCCAGCAGCTTGGACTTTCGCTCATTTAATACGCAGTATTTT
cdr3_aa: CASSLDFRSFNTQYF

clone_size: .
j_call: TRBJ2-7
v_call: TRBV6-2/TRBV6-3
d_call: TRBD2
cdr3_nt: TGTGCCAGCAGTTATTCGCCTAGCGGGTGGTACGAGCAGTACTTC
cdr3_aa: CASSYSPSGWYEQYF

clone_size: .
j_call: TRBJ1-5
v_call: TRBV5-5
d_call: .
cdr3_nt: TGTGCCAGCAGCTCCGATTGGCGGACTCCAAATCAGCCCCAGCATTTT
cdr3_aa: CASSSDWRTPNQPQHF

clone_size: .
j_call: TRBJ1-1
v_call: TRBV5-1
d_call: .
cdr3_nt: TGCGCCAGCAGCTTGGGGCAGGGGATGAACACTGAAGCTTTCTTT
cdr3_aa: CASSLGQGMNTEAFF

clone_size: .
j_call: TRBJ1-1
v_call: TRBV25-1
d_call: .
cdr3_nt: TGTGCCAGCAGTGCCTTAGGGGCCCTTGAAGCTTTCTTT
cdr3_aa: CASSALGALEAFF

clone_size: few
j_call: TRBJ2-1
v_call: TRBV5-4
d_call: .
cdr3_nt: TGTGCCAGCAGCCCTCACGGAGGTCACAATGAGCAGTTCTTC
cdr3_aa: CASSPHGGHNEQFF

clone_size: once
j_call: TRBJ2-2
v_call: TRBV7-2
d_call: .
cdr3_nt: TGTGCCAGCAGCTTGTTGGGAGTCTCGGCCGGGGAGCTGTTTTTT
cdr3_aa: CASSLLGVSAGELFF

clone_size: .
j_call: TRBJ1-1
v_call: TRBV5-1
d_call: TRBD1
cdr3_nt: TGCGCCAGCAGCTTGGGAGGACAGGCTGAAGCTTTCTTT
cdr3_aa: CASSLGGQAEAFF

clone_size: .
j_call: TRBJ1-2
v_call: TRBV4-3
d_call: .
cdr3_nt: TGCGCCAGCAGCCAAGATTTGGGAGGGTCCGAAGGTGGCTACACCTTC
cdr3_aa: CASSQDLGGSEGGYTF

clone_size: few
j_call: TRBJ1-2
v_call: TRBV3-1/TRBV3-2
d_call: TRBD1
cdr3_nt: TGTGCCAGCAGCCAACACCCGGGACAGGGAGTTTTGTATGGCTACACCTTC
cdr3_aa: CASSQHPGQGVLYGYTF

clone_size: once
j_call: TRBJ1-1
v_call: TRBV10-1
d_call: TRBD1
cdr3_nt: TGCGCCAGCAGTGATTACGCTGGACAGGCGAACACTGAAGCTTTCTTT
cdr3_aa: CASSDYAGQANTEAFF

clone_size: .
j_call: TRBJ2-3
v_call: TRBV24-1
d_call: TRBD1
cdr3_nt: TGTGCCACCAGTGATACAGGGGGGATCGTGGATACGCAGTATTTT
cdr3_aa: CATSDTGGIVDTQYF

clone_size: .
j_call: TRBJ1-2
v_call: TRBV7-9
d_call: .
cdr3_nt: TGTGCCAGCAGCAAAACAGACTATGGCTACACCTTC
cdr3_aa: CASSKTDYGYTF

clone_size: .
j_call: TRBJ1-2
v_call: TRBV7-2
d_call: TRBD1
cdr3_nt: TGTGCCAGCAGCCGGGACAGCAGTTATGGCTACACCTTC
cdr3_aa: CASSRDSSYGYTF